Reported below is one T cell receptor (beta chain). This sample was taken from a study of blood T cell repertoires in COVID-19. Study-wide context: Samples taken during acute and convalescent COVID-19 were collected in the United States, Italy and Spain. In each case, the material was cDNA or gDNA derived from T cells, B-cell-depleted T cells, or PBMCs.

Original handling: Researchers report that nucleated cell counts were estimated from reference gene primer amplification. Some clones are missing from TCRdb's copy, which holds only in-frame ones; the method was immunoSEQ multiplex PCR. The V and J calls and clone size are taken from that table; D and trimming were inferred from the DNA. Of roughly 80,000 clones in the sample, around 86% were seen once. V was pared by 5 bases and J by 10 bases, with 6 bases of the junction left unmatched. The CDR3 extends over 14 amino acids. The germline V gene has CDR1 MDHEN and CDR2 SYDVKM. The V and J genes are TRBV28 and TRBJ1-6, with 9 positions matching TRBD1. This receptor was identified in a man aged 80 or over with acute or convalescent COVID-19. Sequencing used peripheral blood. Here the CDR3 DNA reads TGTGCCAGCAGTCGTACAGGGGGCCCGTCACCCCTCCACTTT. This sequence encodes CASSRTGGPSPLHF.